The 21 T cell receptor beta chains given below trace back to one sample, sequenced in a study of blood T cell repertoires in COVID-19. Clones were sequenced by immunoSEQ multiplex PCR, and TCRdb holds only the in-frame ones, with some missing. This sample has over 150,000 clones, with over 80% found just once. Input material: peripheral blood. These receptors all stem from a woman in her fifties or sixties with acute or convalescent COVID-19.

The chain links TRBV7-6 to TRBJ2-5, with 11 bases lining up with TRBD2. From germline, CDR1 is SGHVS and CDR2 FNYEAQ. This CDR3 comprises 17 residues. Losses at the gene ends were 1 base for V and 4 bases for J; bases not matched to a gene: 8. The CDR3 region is CASSLVRSSGGGETQYF. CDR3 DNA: TGTGCCAGCAGCTTAGTCAGAAGTAGCGGGGGGGGAGAGACCCAGTACTTC.

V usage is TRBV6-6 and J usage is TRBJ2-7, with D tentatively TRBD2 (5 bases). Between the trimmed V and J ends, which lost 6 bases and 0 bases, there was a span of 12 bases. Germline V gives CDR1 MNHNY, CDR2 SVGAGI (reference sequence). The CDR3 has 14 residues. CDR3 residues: CASRIALSSYEQYF. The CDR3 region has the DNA TGTGCCAGCAGAATAGCGTTAAGCTCCTACGAGCAGTACTTC.

The CDR3 loop is CASSLDRGNTEAFF. CDR3 nucleotides: TGCGCCAGCAGCTTGGACAGGGGAAACACTGAAGCTTTCTTT. The chain combines TRBV5-1 with TRBJ1-1, with TRBD1 matching over 7 bases. The junction had 1 base not matched to a gene; V was cut back by 0 bases and J by 2 bases. The CDR3 contains 14 residues. Germline loops: CDR1 SGHRS, CDR2 YFSETQ.

This CDR3 is CASSEGQASYGYTF. DNA of the CDR3: TGTGCCAGCAGTGAGGGACAGGCTTCATATGGCTACACCTTC. The chain links TRBV6-1 to TRBJ1-2; 8 bases line up with TRBD1. Germline CDR1 and CDR2: MNHNS and SASEGT. The CDR3 length is 14 residues. Trimming took 3 bases from V and 5 from J; bases not matched to a gene: 5.

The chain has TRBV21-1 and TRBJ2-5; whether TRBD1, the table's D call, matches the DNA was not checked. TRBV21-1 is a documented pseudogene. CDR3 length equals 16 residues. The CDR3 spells CASSKYRDRGPETQYF. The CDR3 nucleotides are TGTGCCAGCAGCAAATACCGGGACAGGGGGCCGGAGACCCAGTACTTC.

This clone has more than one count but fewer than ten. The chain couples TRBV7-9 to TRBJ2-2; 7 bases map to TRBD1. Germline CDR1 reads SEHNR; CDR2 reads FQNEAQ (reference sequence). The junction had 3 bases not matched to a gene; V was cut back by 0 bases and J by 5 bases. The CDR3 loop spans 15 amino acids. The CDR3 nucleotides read TGTGCCAGCAGCTTAGCACAGGGGTGGACCGGGGAGCTGTTTTTT. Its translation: CASSLAQGWTGELFF.

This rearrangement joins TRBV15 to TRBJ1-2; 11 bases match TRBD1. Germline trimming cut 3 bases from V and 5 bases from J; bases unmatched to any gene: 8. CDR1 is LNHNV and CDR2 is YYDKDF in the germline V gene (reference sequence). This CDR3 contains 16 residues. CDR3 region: CATSRSSDRGHYGYTF. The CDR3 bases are TGTGCCACCAGCAGGTCTTCGGACAGGGGGCATTATGGCTACACCTTC.

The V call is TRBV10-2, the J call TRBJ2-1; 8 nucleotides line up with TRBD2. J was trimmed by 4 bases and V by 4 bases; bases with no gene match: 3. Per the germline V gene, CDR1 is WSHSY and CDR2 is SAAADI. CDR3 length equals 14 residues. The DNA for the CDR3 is TGCGCCAGCAGTGGTGGGACTAGTTACAATGAGCAGTTCTTC. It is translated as CASSGGTSYNEQFF.

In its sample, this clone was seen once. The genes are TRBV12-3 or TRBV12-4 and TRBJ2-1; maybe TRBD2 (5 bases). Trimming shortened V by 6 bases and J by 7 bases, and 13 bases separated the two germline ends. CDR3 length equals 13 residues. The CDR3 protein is CASSRGSGNEQFF. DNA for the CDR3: TGTGCCAGCAGCCGGGGAAGTGGGAATGAGCAGTTCTTC.

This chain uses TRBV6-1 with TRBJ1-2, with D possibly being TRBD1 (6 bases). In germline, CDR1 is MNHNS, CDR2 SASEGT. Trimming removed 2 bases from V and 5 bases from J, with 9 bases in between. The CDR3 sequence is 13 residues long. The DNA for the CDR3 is TGTGCCAGCAGTGAAACAGGGTTATATGGCTACACCTTC. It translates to CASSETGLYGYTF.

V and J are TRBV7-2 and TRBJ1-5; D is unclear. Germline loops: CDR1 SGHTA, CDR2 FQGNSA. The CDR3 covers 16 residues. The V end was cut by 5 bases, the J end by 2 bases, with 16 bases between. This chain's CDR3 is CASSPPGIDRNQPQHF. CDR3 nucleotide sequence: TGTGCCAGCAGCCCCCCCGGTATAGATCGCAATCAGCCCCAGCATTTT.

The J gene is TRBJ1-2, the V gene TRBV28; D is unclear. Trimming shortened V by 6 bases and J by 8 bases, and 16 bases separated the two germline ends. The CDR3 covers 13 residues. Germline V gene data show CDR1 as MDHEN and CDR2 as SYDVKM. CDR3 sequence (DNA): TGTGCCAGCAGGATTCCGGCCGCCGGGGGCTACACCTTC. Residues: CASRIPAAGGYTF.

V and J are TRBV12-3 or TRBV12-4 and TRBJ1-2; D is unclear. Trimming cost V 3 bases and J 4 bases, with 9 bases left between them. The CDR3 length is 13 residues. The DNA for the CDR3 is TGTGCCAGCAGTTTCGGGTTCAGCTATGGCTACACCTTC. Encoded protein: CASSFGFSYGYTF.

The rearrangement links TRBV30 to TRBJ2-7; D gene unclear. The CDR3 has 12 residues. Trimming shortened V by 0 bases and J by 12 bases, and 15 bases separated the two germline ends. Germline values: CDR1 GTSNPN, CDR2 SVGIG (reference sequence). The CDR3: CAWSVRADLRYF. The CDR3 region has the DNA TGTGCCTGGAGTGTTCGTGCGGATCTGAGGTACTTC.

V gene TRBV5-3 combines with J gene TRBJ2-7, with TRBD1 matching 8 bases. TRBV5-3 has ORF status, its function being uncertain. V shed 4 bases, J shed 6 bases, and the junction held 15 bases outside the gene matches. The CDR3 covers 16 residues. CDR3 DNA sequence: TGTGCCAGAAGCCCACTTGCGACAGGGGCGAGATGCGAGCAGTACTTC. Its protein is CARSPLATGARCEQYF.

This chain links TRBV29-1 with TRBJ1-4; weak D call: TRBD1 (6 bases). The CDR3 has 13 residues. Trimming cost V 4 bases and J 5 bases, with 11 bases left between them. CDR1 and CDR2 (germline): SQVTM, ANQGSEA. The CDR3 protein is CSVAWQGNEKLFF. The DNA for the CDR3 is TGCAGCGTTGCGTGGCAGGGGAATGAAAAACTGTTTTTT. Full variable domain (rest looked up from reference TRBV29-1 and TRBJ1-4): SAVISQKPSRDICQRGTSLTIQCQVDSQVTMMFWYRQQPGQSLTLIATANQGSEATYESGFVIDKFPISRPNLTFSTLTVSNMSPEDSSIYLCSVAWQGNEKLFFGSGTQLSVL.

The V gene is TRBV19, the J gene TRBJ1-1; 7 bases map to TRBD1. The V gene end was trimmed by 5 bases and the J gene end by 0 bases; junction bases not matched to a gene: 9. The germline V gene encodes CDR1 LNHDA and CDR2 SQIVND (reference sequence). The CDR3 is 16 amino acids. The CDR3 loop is CASSSKTGPLNTEAFF. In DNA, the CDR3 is TGTGCCAGTAGTTCAAAGACAGGGCCGTTGAACACTGAAGCTTTCTTT. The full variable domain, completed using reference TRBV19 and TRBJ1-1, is DGGITQSPKYLFRKEGQNVTLSCEQNLNHDAMYWYRQDPGQGLRLIYYSQIVNDFQKGDIAEGYSVSREKKESFPLTVTSAQKNPTAFYLCASSSKTGPLNTEAFFGQGTRLTVV.

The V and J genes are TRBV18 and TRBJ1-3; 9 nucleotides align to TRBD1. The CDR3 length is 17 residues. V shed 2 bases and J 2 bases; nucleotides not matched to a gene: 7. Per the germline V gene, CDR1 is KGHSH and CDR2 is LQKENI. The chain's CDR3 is CASSPSRDRAAGNTIYF. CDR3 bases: TGTGCCAGCTCACCATCTAGGGACAGGGCTGCTGGAAACACCATATATTTT.

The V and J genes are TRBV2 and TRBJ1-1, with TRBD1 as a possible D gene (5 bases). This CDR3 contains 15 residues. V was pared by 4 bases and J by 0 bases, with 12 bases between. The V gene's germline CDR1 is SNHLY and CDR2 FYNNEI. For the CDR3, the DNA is TGTGCCAGCAGTGTCCGGACATCCATGAACACTGAAGCTTTCTTT. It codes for CASSVRTSMNTEAFF.

CDR3 sequence: CASSHWDRLNTEAFF. The CDR3 bases are TGTGCCAGCAGCCATTGGGACAGGCTTAACACTGAAGCTTTCTTT. The chain couples TRBV3-1 (or the pseudogene TRBV3-2) to TRBJ1-1, with 8 bases fitting TRBD1. Germline CDR1 and CDR2: LGHDT and YNNKEL (reference sequence). The V gene end was trimmed by 3 bases and the J gene end by 2 bases; junction bases not matched to a gene: 5. This CDR3 is built from 15 residues.

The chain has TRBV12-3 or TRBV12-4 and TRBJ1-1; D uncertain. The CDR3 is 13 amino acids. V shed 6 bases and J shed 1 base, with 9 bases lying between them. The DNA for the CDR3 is TGTGCCAGCAGGTCGGAGGGGAACACTGAAGCTTTCTTT. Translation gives CASRSEGNTEAFF.